Presented here are 8 T cell receptor beta chains from one specimen sequenced in a study of T cell responses to AZD1222 COVID-19 vaccine. Measured with immunoSEQ multiplex PCR; TCRdb has only the in-frame clones, and not every one. Of approximately 85,000 clones listed, 86% are singletons. The sequenced sample was peripheral blood, obtained on day 0 of AZD1222 vaccination. These receptors all stem from an adult in good health.

The chain couples TRBV19 to TRBJ2-5; D perhaps matches TRBD1 (6 bases). The CDR3 is made up of 14 amino acids. The V and J ends lost 5 bases and 8 bases respectively, with 18 bases between them. The germline CDR1 and CDR2 sequences are LNHDA and SQIVND (reference sequence). CDR3 DNA sequence: TGTGCCAGTAGTTTCCAAAGGGGCAGGGGAACCCAGTACTTC. The encoded protein is CASSFQRGRGTQYF.

V gene TRBV7-9 combines with J gene TRBJ2-5; 14 nucleotides agree with TRBD2. In germline, CDR1 is SEHNR, CDR2 FQNEAQ (reference sequence). This CDR3 spans 16 amino acids. V was clipped by 6 bases and J by 4 bases; unmatched bases: 7. The CDR3, as DNA: TGTGCCAGCAGTAAACCGGGACTAGCGGGGGCAGAGACCCAGTACTTC. Amino acid sequence: CASSKPGLAGAETQYF.

CDR3 region: CASSQGLASGSYEQYF. DNA of the CDR3: TGCGCCAGCAGCCAAGGATTAGCTAGCGGGAGCTACGAGCAGTACTTC. The chain is built from TRBV4-3 and TRBJ2-7; 10 nucleotides line up with TRBD2. Looked up from germline, CDR1 is LGHNA and CDR2 is YSLEER. The junction had 6 bases not matched to a gene; V was cut back by 1 base and J by 3 bases. The CDR3 has 16 amino acids.

The V call is TRBV29-1, the J call TRBJ2-3; 8 bases are a match to TRBD2. The CDR3 is 13 amino acids. The germline gives CDR1 SQVTM, CDR2 ANQGSEA. Losses at the gene ends were 4 bases for V and 5 bases for J; bases not matched to a gene: 5. CDR3 protein: CSVGRGGGDTQYF. DNA for the CDR3: TGCAGCGTTGGACGGGGGGGAGGAGATACGCAGTATTTT.

The J gene is TRBJ1-6, the V gene TRBV12-3 or TRBV12-4, with 7 bases matching TRBD1. The CDR3 runs 13 residues. Trimming cost V 8 bases and J 8 bases; bases outside gene matches: 6. The CDR3 is CASGRQGDSPLHF. CDR3 coding DNA: TGTGCCAGCGGGAGGCAGGGGGATTCACCCCTCCACTTT.

V gene TRBV11-2 combines with J gene TRBJ2-1, with TRBD2 as a possible D gene (5 bases). Trimming removed 3 bases from V and 7 bases from J, with 22 bases in between. The CDR3 has 17 amino acids. Germline CDR1 reads SGHAT; CDR2 reads FQNNGV. The CDR3 nucleotides are TGTGCCAGCAGCTTCCCGGTGGGTTTTCTGGGGAGAAATGAGCAGTTCTTC. It codes for CASSFPVGFLGRNEQFF.

The CDR3 loop reads CASAPGVSYEQYF. As DNA, the CDR3 is TGTGCCTCCGCTCCGGGGGTTTCCTACGAGCAGTACTTC. J is TRBJ2-7 and V is TRBV30; a weak D match, TRBD2 (6 bases). The CDR3 has 13 residues. Germline CDR1 is GTSNPN and CDR2 is SVGIG (reference sequence). With 7 bases removed from V and 1 base from J, the gap between germline ends came to 14 bases.

CDR3 amino acids: CASSLLFGNGYTF. The CDR3 DNA reads TGTGCCAGCAGTTTGTTGTTTGGGAATGGCTACACCTTC. The gene calls are TRBV2 and TRBJ1-2; D is ambiguous. The CDR3 runs 13 residues. The germline V and J ends were trimmed by 5 bases and 6 bases, with 13 bases remaining between them. Per the germline V gene, CDR1 is SNHLY and CDR2 is FYNNEI. The full variable domain, in which reference TRBV2 and TRBJ1-2 provide the parts outside the CDR3, is EPEVTQTPSHQVTQMGQEVILRCVPISNHLYFYWYRQILGQKVEFLVSFYNNEISEKSEIFDDQFSVERPDGSNFTLKIRSTKLEDSAMYFCASSLLFGNGYTFGSGTRLTVV.